This T cell receptor beta chain was captured in a study of OX40 agonist ivuxolimab in advanced cancers. About the study: Ivuxolimab, which is an agonistic anti-OX40 (CD134) antibody, was administered to the patients.

Trimming shortened V by 1 base and J by 1 base, and 8 bases separated the two germline ends. Germline V gives CDR1 LGHNA, CDR2 YNFKEQ. The CDR3 runs to 14 residues. Sequenced by immunoSEQ multiplex PCR; TCRdb stores in-frame clones only, minus some. The sample lists approximately 20,000 clones, approximately 71% occurring once. The TCR was taken from an adult with an advanced solid tumor such as melanoma, head and neck, liver or kidney cancer. This sample comprised CD4+ or CD8+ T cells sorted from blood, obtained in a trial of the OX40 agonist ivuxolimab. The chain couples TRBV4-2 to TRBJ2-7, with unresolved D. CDR3 nucleotide sequence: TGTGCCAGCAGCCAAGCGGACCATTCCTACGAGCAGTACTTC. This translates into CASSQADHSYEQYF.